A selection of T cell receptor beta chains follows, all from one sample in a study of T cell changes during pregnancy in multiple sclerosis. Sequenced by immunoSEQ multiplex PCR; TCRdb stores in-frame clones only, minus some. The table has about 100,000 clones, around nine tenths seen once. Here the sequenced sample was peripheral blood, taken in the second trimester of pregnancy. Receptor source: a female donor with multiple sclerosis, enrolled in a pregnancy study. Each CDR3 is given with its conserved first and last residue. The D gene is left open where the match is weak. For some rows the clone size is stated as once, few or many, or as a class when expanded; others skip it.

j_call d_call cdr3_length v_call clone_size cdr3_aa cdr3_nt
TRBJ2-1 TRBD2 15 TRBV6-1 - CASSEGGRTSGVQFF TGTGCCAGCAGTGAAGGAGGTCGGACTAGCGGGGTACAGTTCTTC
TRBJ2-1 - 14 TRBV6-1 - CASTSLEVGNEQFF TGTGCCAGCACCTCACTAGAGGTGGGCAATGAGCAGTTCTTC
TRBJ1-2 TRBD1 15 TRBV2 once CANDPGQGHVYGYTF TGTGCCAACGACCCGGGACAGGGCCATGTCTATGGCTACACCTTC
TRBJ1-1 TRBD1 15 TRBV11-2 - CASSQLDREGTEAFF TGTGCCAGCAGCCAACTTGACAGGGAAGGTACTGAAGCTTTCTTT
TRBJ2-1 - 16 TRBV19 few CASSLRGGAAYNEQFF TGTGCCAGTAGTCTCCGAGGGGGGGCGGCCTACAATGAGCAGTTCTTC
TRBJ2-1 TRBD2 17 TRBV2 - CASSPLGLAGGYNEQFF TGTGCCAGCAGCCCACTGGGACTAGCGGGGGGCTACAATGAGCAGTTCTTC
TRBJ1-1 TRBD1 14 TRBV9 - CASSGTGVNTEAFF TGTGCCAGCAGCGGGACAGGGGTTAACACTGAAGCTTTCTTT
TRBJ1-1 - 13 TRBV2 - CASSEAGEGEAFF TGTGCCAGCAGTGAAGCGGGGGAGGGTGAAGCTTTCTTT
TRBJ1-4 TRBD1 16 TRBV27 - CASSLSRRGRDEKLFF TGTGCCAGCAGTTTATCGAGAAGGGGGCGAGATGAAAAACTGTTTTTT
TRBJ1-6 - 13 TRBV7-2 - CASSLARVAPLHF TGTGCCAGCAGCTTAGCCAGGGTAGCACCCCTCCACTTT
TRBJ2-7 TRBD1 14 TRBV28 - CASSFTGGSYEQYF TGTGCCAGCAGTTTTACAGGGGGATCCTACGAGCAGTACTTC
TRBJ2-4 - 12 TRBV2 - CATGEAKNIQYF TGTGCCACAGGGGAGGCCAAAAACATTCAGTACTTC
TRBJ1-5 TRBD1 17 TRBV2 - CASNAPGGAGGNQPQHF TGTGCCAGCAATGCCCCCGGGGGGGCAGGGGGGAATCAGCCCCAGCATTTT
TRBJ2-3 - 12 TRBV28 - CASSLLTDTQYF TGTGCCAGCAGTTTACTCACAGATACGCAGTATTTT
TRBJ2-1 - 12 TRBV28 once CASSSQRREQFF TGTGCCAGCAGTTCTCAAAGGAGGGAGCAGTTCTTC
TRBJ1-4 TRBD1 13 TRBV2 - CASSAVYGTELFF TGTGCCAGCAGTGCCGTTTACGGGACAGAGCTGTTTTTT
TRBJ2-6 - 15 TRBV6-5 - CASSPQIPGANVLTF TGTGCCAGCAGTCCCCAGATACCCGGGGCCAACGTCCTGACTTTC
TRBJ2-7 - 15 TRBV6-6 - CASSYGARESYEQYF TGTGCCAGCAGTTACGGAGCGAGGGAGTCCTACGAGCAGTACTTC
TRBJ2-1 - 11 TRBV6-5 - CASSYLNEQFF TGTGCCAGCAGTTATCTAAATGAGCAGTTCTTC
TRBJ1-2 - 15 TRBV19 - CASRAPRGQNYGYTF TGTGCCAGTAGAGCACCCCGAGGACAGAACTATGGCTACACCTTC
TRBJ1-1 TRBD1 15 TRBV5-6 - CASNRPGGIGTEAFF TGTGCCAGCAACCGCCCAGGGGGCATCGGGACTGAAGCTTTCTTT
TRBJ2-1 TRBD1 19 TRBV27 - CASSFEGGIPGQGVNEQFF TGTGCCAGCAGTTTCGAAGGGGGGATCCCGGGACAGGGAGTCAATGAGCAGTTCTTC
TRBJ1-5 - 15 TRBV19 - CASSMGRSSNQPQHF TGTGCCAGTAGTATGGGCAGAAGTAGCAATCAGCCCCAGCATTTT
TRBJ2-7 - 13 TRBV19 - CASSRRTAYEQYF TGTGCCAGTAGTAGGCGGACAGCCTACGAGCAGTACTTC
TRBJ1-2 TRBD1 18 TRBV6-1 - CASSEVLLGQGGDYGYTF TGTGCCAGCAGTGAAGTCCTTCTGGGGCAGGGGGGAGACTATGGCTACACCTTC
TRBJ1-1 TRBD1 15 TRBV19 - CASRGPGTANTEAFF TGTGCCAGTAGGGGCCCCGGGACAGCTAACACTGAAGCTTTCTTT
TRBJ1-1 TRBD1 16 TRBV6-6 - CASSPPKGAIFTEAFF TGTGCCAGCAGTCCCCCGAAGGGGGCGATTTTTACTGAAGCTTTCTTT
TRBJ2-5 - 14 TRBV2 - CASSEGELQETQYF TGTGCCAGCAGTGAAGGGGAGCTTCAAGAGACCCAGTACTTC